This TCR beta chain was sequenced during a study of blood T cell repertoires in COVID-19. Study-level background: The United States, Italy and Spain provided the acute and convalescent COVID-19 samples.

Everyone who took part was about 18 to 90 years old, and they came from about two dozen US areas. Cohorts were based on clinical histories the participants reported. Original methodology: Amplification of reference gene primers provided the estimated nucleated cell counts. Sequencing used immunoSEQ multiplex PCR; TCRdb keeps in-frame clones, though not all of them. V and J calls and clone size come straight from that table; D and trimming were deduced from the DNA. The sample has 200,000 to 250,000 clones; 70% to 85% are singletons. V was cut by 1 base and J by 0 bases, with 6 bases left in between. The CDR3 sequence is 13 residues long. Germline V gene lookup returns CDR1 SQVTM and CDR2 ANQGSEA.

This TCR came from an older woman who had recovered from COVID-19. The sequencing input was PBMCs or T cells enriched from blood (not recorded which). V usage is TRBV29-1 and J usage is TRBJ1-1; D gene unclear. The CDR3 spells CSVEVNMNTEAFF. For the CDR3, the DNA is TGCAGCGTTGAAGTCAACATGAACACTGAAGCTTTCTTT.